This TCR beta chain was documented in a study of blood T cells in healthy people across ages. Study-level background: Roughly one uniquely barcoded beta molecule per two T cells was captured. Overall study results and limits: It was the long-lived donors that had more naive CD4+ cells and higher diversity than aged donors. In older individuals, TCR beta diversity per million T cells was lower, falling roughly linearly with age.

The use of a sample-barcoded 5' primer and a J-beta primer mix characterized a second PCR of 7 to 11 cycles. TCRdb reprocessed the 5' RACE reads via MiXCR and lists one record per CDR3 protein. The sample lists some 700,000 distinct CDR3 sequences, roughly 43% occurring once. In the case of this clonotype: Antigen specificity is unknown. It may be a read error: a sequence one base away is much more abundant.

The clonotype originates from a woman in her sixties in good health. The source material was blood.

CDR3 bases: TGTGCCAGCTCACCACCTGAGCGGAGAGATGCGCAGTATTTT. Translation: CASSPPERRDAQYF. The chain joins TRBV18 to TRBJ2-3; possibly TRBD2 for D (5 bases). CDR1 is KGHSH, CDR2 LQKENI, per germline. The CDR3 runs to 14 residues. Complete variable domain (other parts from reference TRBV18 and TRBJ2-3): NAGVMQNPRHLVRRRGQEARLRCSPMKGHSHVYWYRQLPEEGLKFMVYLQKENIIDESGMPKERFSAEFPKEGPSILRIQQVVRGDSAAYFCASSPPERRDAQYFGPGTRLTVL.